These 12 T cell receptor beta chains originate from one sample sequenced in a study of T cell responses to AZD1222 COVID-19 vaccine. The method was immunoSEQ multiplex PCR; TCRdb's version includes in-frame clones alone and lacks a portion of them. The sample carries under 70,000 clones, roughly 90% recorded once. Source: peripheral blood, taken 28 days after the second AZD1222 dose. These receptors were obtained from an adult who received the AZD1222 COVID-19 vaccine.

The gene calls are TRBV30 and TRBJ2-7; the match to TRBD2 covers 7 bases. The CDR3 length is 14 residues. Germline V gives CDR1 GTSNPN, CDR2 SVGIG (reference sequence). The V and J ends lost 3 bases and 5 bases, in that order; junction bases with no gene match: 10. Here the CDR3 reads CAWSQGTNLDEQYF. In DNA form, the CDR3 reads TGTGCCTGGAGCCAAGGGACTAACCTTGACGAGCAGTACTTC. The full variable domain, in which reference TRBV30 and TRBJ2-7 provide the parts outside the CDR3, is SQTIHQWPATLVQPVGSPLSLECTVEGTSNPNLYWYRQAAGRGLQLLFYSVGIGQISSEVPQNLSASRPQDRQFILSSKKLLLSDSGFYLCAWSQGTNLDEQYFGPGTRLTVT.

The chain combines TRBV6-4 with TRBJ2-7; D gene unclear. There are 11 residues in the CDR3. Trimming stripped 2 bases from V and 3 bases from J, with 2 bases between. The germline V gene encodes CDR1 MRHNA and CDR2 SNTAGT. Written as DNA, the CDR3 is TGTGCCAGCAGTGACAGCTACGAGCAGTACTTC. It specifies CASSDSYEQYF.

The chain is built from TRBV30 and TRBJ2-1, with TRBD2 matching 8 bases. V gave up 7 bases and J gave up 6 bases; unmatched junction bases: 8. Germline-derived CDR1 and CDR2 are GTSNPN and SVGIG (reference sequence). The CDR3 contains 13 residues. DNA of the CDR3: TGTGCCTCCGCGGGAGGCTTGGGCAATGAGCAGTTCTTC. Its protein product is CASAGGLGNEQFF.

The chain combines TRBV30 with TRBJ1-1; no definite D call. The CDR3 spans 13 residues. The V and J ends lost 3 bases and 3 bases respectively, with 11 bases between them. Germline V gives CDR1 GTSNPN, CDR2 SVGIG (reference sequence). CDR3 DNA: TGTGCCTGGAGCGACTCAGTGGACACTGAAGCTTTCTTT. It translates to CAWSDSVDTEAFF.

J is TRBJ1-2 and V is TRBV30, with no clear D. V gave up 0 bases and J gave up 2 bases, with 13 bases separating them. This CDR3 spans 15 amino acids. Germline V gene lookup returns CDR1 GTSNPN and CDR2 SVGIG (reference sequence). CDR3 in amino acids: CAWSVLWGSNYGYTF. The CDR3 DNA sequence: TGTGCCTGGAGTGTACTATGGGGTTCCAACTATGGCTACACCTTC.

The chain has TRBV3-1 (or the pseudogene TRBV3-2) and TRBJ2-7, with 7 bases matching TRBD1. With 4 bases clipped from V and 5 bases from J, the junction kept 5 bases outside the gene matches. CDR3 length: 13 amino acids. Germline CDR1 reads LGHDT; CDR2 reads YNNKEL (reference sequence). The CDR3: CASSPHDRDEQYF. The CDR3 bases are TGTGCCAGCAGCCCTCATGACAGGGACGAGCAGTACTTC.

The V gene is TRBV29-1, the J gene TRBJ2-4; perhaps TRBD2 as D (5 bases). There are 11 residues in the CDR3. Germline lookup yields CDR1 SQVTM and CDR2 ANQGSEA. V was pared by 4 bases and J by 6 bases, with 7 bases between. The CDR3 DNA reads TGCAGCGTTGGCGAGGGAAACATTCAGTACTTC. Translated, it gives CSVGEGNIQYF.

The rearrangement joins TRBV7-9 to TRBJ2-1, with TRBD1 matching 8 bases. Germline-derived CDR1 and CDR2 are SEHNR and FQNEAQ (reference sequence). The CDR3 runs to 17 residues. The V segment lost 5 bases and the J segment 6 bases; nucleotides outside the gene matches: 15. The CDR3 reads CASSPPLRDRRFNEQFF. CDR3 nucleotides: TGTGCCAGCAGCCCCCCTCTCCGGGACAGGAGATTCAATGAGCAGTTCTTC.

This clone has just one count. The genes are TRBV7-2 and TRBJ1-1; D uncertain. The CDR3 consists of 12 residues. Germline V CDR1 and CDR2: SGHTA, FQGNSA. Trimming shortened V by 9 bases and J by 0 bases, and 8 bases separated the two germline ends. The CDR3 coding sequence is TGTGCCAGTGGGTGGCTGAACACTGAAGCTTTCTTT. Residues: CASGWLNTEAFF.

The rearrangement links TRBV5-8 to TRBJ2-7, with 15 bases that match TRBD2. This CDR3 is 15 amino acids long. After removal of 4 bases from V and 4 bases from J, the junction contained 3 bases not matched to a gene. Germline V lookup: CDR1 SGHTS, CDR2 YDEGEE. The CDR3 DNA follows: TGTGCCAGCAGCCTGGGACTAGCGGGAGGTTACGAGCAGTACTTC. This gives the protein CASSLGLAGGYEQYF.

The genes are TRBV10-3 and TRBJ2-2; TRBD2 aligns across 7 bases. V trimming: 11 bases; J trimming: 0 bases; junction bases outside the gene matches: 3. Germline lookup yields CDR1 ENHRY and CDR2 SYGVKD. The length of the CDR3 is 13 residues. DNA of the CDR3: TGTGCCGTAAGCGGGGCGAACACCGGGGAGCTGTTTTTT. Protein: CAVSGANTGELFF.

This sequence joins TRBV5-1 and TRBJ2-2; 7 bases line up with TRBD2. CDR3 length: 16 amino acids. The germline gives CDR1 SGHRS, CDR2 YFSETQ. Trimming at V came to 3 bases and at J to 6 bases, leaving 11 bases not matched to a gene. The CDR3: CASSWEGLRGSGELFF. The CDR3 nucleotides are TGCGCCAGCAGCTGGGAGGGACTACGGGGGTCCGGGGAGCTGTTTTTT. The whole variable domain, remainder taken from reference TRBV5-1 and TRBJ2-2, is KAGVTQTPRYLIKTRGQQVTLSCSPISGHRSVSWYQQTPGQGLQFLFEYFSETQRNKGNFPGRFSGRQFSNSRSEMNVSTLELGDSALYLCASSWEGLRGSGELFFGEGSRLTVL.